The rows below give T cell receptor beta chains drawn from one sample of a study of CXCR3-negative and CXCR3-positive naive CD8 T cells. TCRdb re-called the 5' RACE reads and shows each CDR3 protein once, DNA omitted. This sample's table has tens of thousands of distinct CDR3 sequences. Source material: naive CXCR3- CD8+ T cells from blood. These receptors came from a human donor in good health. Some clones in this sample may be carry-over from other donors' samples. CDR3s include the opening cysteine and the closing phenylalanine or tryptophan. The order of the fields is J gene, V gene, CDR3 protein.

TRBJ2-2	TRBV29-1	CSVGVTGELFF
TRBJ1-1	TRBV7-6	CASSLVGENTEAFF
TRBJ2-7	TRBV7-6	CASSAPLREQYF
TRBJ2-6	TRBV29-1	CSVEGVVGANVLTF
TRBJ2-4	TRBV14	CASSPQGSKGDIQYF
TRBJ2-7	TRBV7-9	CASRRTASYEQYF
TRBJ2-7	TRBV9	CASSAGGREGYEQCF
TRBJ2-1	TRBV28	CASSLPGQGAYEQFF
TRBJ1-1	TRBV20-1	CSAQVVGQVDTEAFF
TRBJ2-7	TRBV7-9	CASSPRFESYEQYF
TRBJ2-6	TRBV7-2	CASSRQGTGANVLTF
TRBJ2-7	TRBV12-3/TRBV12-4	CASGPDGSEQYF
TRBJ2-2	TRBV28	CASKQGVGYTGELFF
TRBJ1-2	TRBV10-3	CAISDPGGNYGYTF
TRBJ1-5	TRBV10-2	CASSESPGNSNQPQHF
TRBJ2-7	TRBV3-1	CASSQEGLAGYEQYF
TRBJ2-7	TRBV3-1	CASSQEADLGYEQYF
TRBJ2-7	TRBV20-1	CSATGIELEIEQYF
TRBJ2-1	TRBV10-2	CASSGRTGDPYNEQFF
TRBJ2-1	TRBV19	CASSIITSGEQFF
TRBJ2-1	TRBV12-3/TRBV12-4	CASSSHPGLAVGGEQFF
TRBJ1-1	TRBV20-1	CSAPEGATEAFF
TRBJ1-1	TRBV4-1	CASSQEGRVNTEALF
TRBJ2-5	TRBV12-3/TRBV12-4	CASSSGTGGWETQYF
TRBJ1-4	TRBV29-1	CSVASWDLNEKLFF
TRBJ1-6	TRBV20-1	CSAPSGTGDNSPLHF
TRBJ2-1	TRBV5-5	CASSEGQGDYNEQFF
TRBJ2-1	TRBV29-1	CSVYQDGTGGF
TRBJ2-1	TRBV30	CAWRISSPNEQFF
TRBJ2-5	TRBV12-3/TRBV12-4	CASSFFGGASSETQYF
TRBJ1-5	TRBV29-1	CSVEDGEQSQHF
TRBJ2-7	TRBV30	CAWSVQDRDKQYF
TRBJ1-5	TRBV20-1	CSAYQGGNQPQHF
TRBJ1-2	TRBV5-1	CASSLEGPLSYGYTF
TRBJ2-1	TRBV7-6	CASSFSGLAGGYEQFF
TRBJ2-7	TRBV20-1	CSAPNYEDYEQYF
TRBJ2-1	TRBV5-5	CASSFRRDRGGNEQFF
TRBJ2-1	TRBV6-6	CASSKIAGGRDNEQFF
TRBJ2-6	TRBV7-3	CASSRGNSGANVLTF
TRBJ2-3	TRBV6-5	CASSYSSGGTQYF
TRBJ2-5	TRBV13	CASSLRQRETQYF
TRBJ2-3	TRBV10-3	CAISTESLNGCTDTQYF
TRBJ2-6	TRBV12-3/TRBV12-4	CASSGGPGWANVLTF
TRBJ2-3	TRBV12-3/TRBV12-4	CASSHGPRADTQYF
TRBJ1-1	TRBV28	CASSKGQSNTEAFF
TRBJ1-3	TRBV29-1	CSVRGSGNTIYF
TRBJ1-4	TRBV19	CASSIDRGRENEKLFF
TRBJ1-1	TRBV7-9	CASSPPGEHPPLF
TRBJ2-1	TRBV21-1	CASSKKRPRGIGNEQFF
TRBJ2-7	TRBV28	CASSLASSYEQYF
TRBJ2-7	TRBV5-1	CASSSLPGTGRRDEQYF
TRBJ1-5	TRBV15	CATSRGREGGQPQHF
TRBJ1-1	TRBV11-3	CASSSVGTEAFF
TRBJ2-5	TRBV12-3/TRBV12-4	CASSWTGTQETQYF
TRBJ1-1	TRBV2	CASSEVKWDGNPGEAFF
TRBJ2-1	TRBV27	CASSHPRAAYNEQFF
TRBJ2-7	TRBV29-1	CSLRWTGQPYEQYF
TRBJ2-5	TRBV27	CASRGAPDQETQYF
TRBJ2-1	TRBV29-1	CSVEGSGPYNEQFF
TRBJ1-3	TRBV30	CAWSPTGNTIYF